Below, one T cell receptor (beta chain) is given with its context. The protocol was immunoSEQ multiplex PCR, while the TCRdb copy is restricted to in-frame clones and leaves out a portion. The table includes under 400,000 clones, 86% detected once. This specimen belongs to a study of cytomegalovirus exposure and HLA in healthy donors. From germline, CDR1 is SGHRS and CDR2 YFSETQ. The V segment lost 4 bases and the J segment 9 bases; nucleotides outside the gene matches: 8. The CDR3 totals 13 residues. The receptor was isolated from a woman aged 18-29 years in good health and CMV-seronegative. The sample consisted of PBMCs. The J gene is TRBJ1-2, the V gene TRBV5-1, with 8 bases aligning to TRBD1. In nucleotides, the CDR3 is TGCGCCAGCAGCGAGGGCCAGGGGGCAAGCTACACCTTC. It yields the protein CASSEGQGASYTF.